The TCR beta chain under discussion was sequenced for a study of blood T cell repertoires in COVID-19. Background on the study: T cells, B-cell-depleted T cells, or PBMCs provided the cDNA or gDNA that served as material.

The CDR3 runs to 15 residues. Germline CDR1 SGHTA, CDR2 FQGNSA. Trimming pared 2 bases from V and 5 bases from J, leaving 13 bases between. Per the authors' pipeline: Estimation of nucleated cell counts relied on the amplification of reference gene primers. TCRdb keeps only in-frame clones here, not all; method: immunoSEQ multiplex PCR. V and J calls and clone size are copied from that table; D and trimming were computed from the DNA. The table lists 95,000 to 150,000 clones, roughly 80% of them singletons. This sequence was found in a human donor in a cohort sampled during active COVID-19. The sequencing sample was made of peripheral blood. The rearrangement links TRBV7-2 to TRBJ1-5; TRBD1 is a possible D gene (5 bases). CDR3 amino acids: CASSLRQGRYQPQHF. In nucleotides, the CDR3 is TGTGCCAGCAGCTTACGCCAGGGAAGGTATCAGCCCCAGCATTTT.